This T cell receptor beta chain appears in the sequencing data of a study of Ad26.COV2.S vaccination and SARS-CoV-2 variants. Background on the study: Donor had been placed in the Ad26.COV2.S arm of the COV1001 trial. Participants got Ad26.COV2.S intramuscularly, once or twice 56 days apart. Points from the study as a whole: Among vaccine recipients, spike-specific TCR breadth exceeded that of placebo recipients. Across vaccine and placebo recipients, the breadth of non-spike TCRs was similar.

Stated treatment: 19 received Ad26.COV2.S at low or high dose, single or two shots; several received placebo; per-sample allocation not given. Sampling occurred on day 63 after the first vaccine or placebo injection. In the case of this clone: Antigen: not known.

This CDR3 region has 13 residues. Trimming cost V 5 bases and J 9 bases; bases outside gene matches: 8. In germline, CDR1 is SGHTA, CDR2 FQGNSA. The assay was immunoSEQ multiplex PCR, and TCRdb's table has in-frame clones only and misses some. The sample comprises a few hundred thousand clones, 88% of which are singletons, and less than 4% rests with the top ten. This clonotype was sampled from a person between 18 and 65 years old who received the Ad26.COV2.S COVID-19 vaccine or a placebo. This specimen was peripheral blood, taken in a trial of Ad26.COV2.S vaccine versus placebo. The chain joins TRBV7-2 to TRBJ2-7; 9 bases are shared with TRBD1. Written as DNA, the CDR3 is TGTGCCAGCAGCGGGGACAGGGCTAGATGGCAGTACTTC. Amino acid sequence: CASSGDRARWQYF.